Shown below are 16 T cell receptor beta chains from a single sample sequenced in a study of beta chain features in type 1 diabetes. TCRB transcripts that were expressed got sequenced, as all of the isolated RNA had been reverse transcribed. This table comes from immunoSEQ multiplex PCR, and its TCRdb copy is limited to in-frame clones, with some not included. The sample carries around 360,000 clones, roughly 12% recorded once. Whole-study results and caveats: Shorter TCRB CDR3s, moderately but significantly so, were found in Type 1 diabetes patients in all four CD4+ subsets.

Which antigens these TCRs recognize remains unknown. The sample was naive CD4+ T cells from blood. Receptors originate from a young woman with type 1 diabetes.

This clone turned up a few times. The V and J genes are TRBV5-1 and TRBJ2-5; 10 bases are shared with TRBD1. Trimming took 6 bases from V and 5 from J; bases not matched to a gene: 13. The CDR3 loop spans 16 amino acids. The V gene's germline CDR1 is SGHRS and CDR2 YFSETQ. This chain's CDR3 is CASKEMGQGFSETQYF. CDR3 in DNA: TGCGCCAGCAAAGAGATGGGACAGGGGTTTAGCGAGACCCAGTACTTC.

J is TRBJ2-7 and V is TRBV7-2; tentative D call: TRBD1 (6 bases). Deletions cut 5 bases from V and 2 bases from J, with 13 bases between. Germline CDR1 SGHTA, CDR2 FQGNSA. This CDR3 region has 14 residues. The CDR3 reads CASSQGGSTYEQYF. The DNA for the CDR3 is TGTGCCAGCAGCCAAGGGGGTTCTACCTACGAGCAGTACTTC. Supplemented by reference TRBV7-2 and TRBJ2-7, the full variable domain reads GAGVSQSPSNKVTEKGKDVELRCDPISGHTALYWYRQSLGQGLEFLIYFQGNSAPDKSGLPSDRFSAERTGGSVSTLTIQRTQQEDSAVYLCASSQGGSTYEQYFGPGTRLTVT.

The J gene is TRBJ2-6, the V gene TRBV21-1; TRBD2 was called by the table and not checked on the DNA. TRBV21-1 is a pseudogene. The CDR3 totals 14 residues. The CDR3 nucleotides read TGTGCCAGCACCCCTCCGTTGGGACTCGACGTCCTGACTTTC. It yields the protein CASTPPLGLDVLTF.

The table lists this clone with a few counts. The chain uses TRBV28 and TRBJ2-7, with D possibly being TRBD1 (6 bases). The CDR3 runs to 13 residues. Deletions cut 5 bases from V and 7 bases from J, with 15 bases between. CDR1 is MDHEN and CDR2 is SYDVKM in the germline V gene. The CDR3 protein is CASSPGGRREQYF. The CDR3 DNA sequence: TGTGCCAGCAGTCCTGGGGGCAGACGAGAGCAGTACTTC.

There are a few counts of this clone. The chain joins TRBV7-2 to TRBJ2-7, with D unclear. Looked up from germline, CDR1 is SGHTA and CDR2 is FQGNSA. The V and J ends lost 1 base and 2 bases respectively, with 9 bases between them. CDR3 size: 14 residues. The CDR3 loop is CASSLVAVTYEQYF. Here the CDR3 DNA reads TGTGCCAGCAGCTTAGTGGCGGTGACCTACGAGCAGTACTTC.

The chain combines TRBV30 with TRBJ1-2, with 9 bases fitting TRBD1. Germline V CDR1 and CDR2: GTSNPN, SVGIG (reference sequence). This CDR3 is 14 amino acids long. V gave up 5 bases and J gave up 8 bases; unmatched junction bases: 12. CDR3 loop: CAWGGPGQGTGYTF. The CDR3 DNA reads as TGTGCCTGGGGAGGACCGGGACAGGGTACGGGCTACACCTTC.

This clone was recorded a few times. The J gene is TRBJ2-5, the V gene TRBV28, with a possible D match to TRBD1 (6 bases). The V gene lost 6 bases and the J gene lost 3 bases, with 20 bases spanning the gap. This CDR3 comprises 16 residues. CDR1 and CDR2 (germline): MDHEN, SYDVKM. CDR3 loop: CASSLGGRHREETQYF. The CDR3 DNA reads as TGTGCCAGCAGCCTAGGGGGAAGACACCGCGAAGAGACCCAGTACTTC.

The rearrangement joins TRBV18 to TRBJ1-2, with 8 bases lining up with TRBD1. The CDR3 consists of 14 residues. The germline gives CDR1 KGHSH, CDR2 LQKENI. J gave up 8 bases and V 3 bases, and 8 bases lay outside the gene matches. CDR3 in amino acids: CASSPDRAVHGYTF. CDR3 in DNA: TGTGCCAGCTCACCGGACAGGGCGGTCCACGGCTACACCTTC.

The chain's CDR3 is CASSPGTYSGYGYTF. The DNA of the CDR3 is TGTGCCAGCAGTCCGGGGACTTACTCGGGCTATGGCTACACCTTC. The gene calls are TRBV6-5 and TRBJ1-2; D might be TRBD1 (5 bases). V lost 5 bases and J 4 bases, leaving 17 bases between the germline ends. The CDR3 length is 15 residues. The germline V gene encodes CDR1 MNHEY and CDR2 SVGAGI.

The V and J genes are TRBV11-2 and TRBJ2-7; 10 bases are shared with TRBD2. The CDR3 length is 17 residues. J gave up 3 bases and V 1 base, and 9 bases lay outside the gene matches. The germline V gene encodes CDR1 SGHAT and CDR2 FQNNGV. Written as DNA, the CDR3 is TGTGCCAGCAGCTTAGGCTGGTCTAGCGGGAGTCGCTACGAGCAGTACTTC. Its translation: CASSLGWSSGSRYEQYF.

This chain uses TRBV5-1 with TRBJ2-5; tentatively, D is TRBD2 (5 bases). V shed 6 bases and J shed 5 bases, with 14 bases lying between them. Germline V gene lookup returns CDR1 SGHRS and CDR2 YFSETQ. The CDR3 loop spans 13 amino acids. This CDR3 reads CASNLLTGETQYF. CDR3 sequence (DNA): TGCGCCAGCAATTTATTGACGGGGGAGACCCAGTACTTC.

In its sample, this clone was seen a few times. This chain connects TRBV30 to TRBJ2-1; D is unresolved. The CDR3 has 14 residues. V shed 0 bases and J shed 0 bases, with 6 bases lying between them. Looked up from germline, CDR1 is GTSNPN and CDR2 is SVGIG (reference sequence). CDR3 amino acids: CAWSVASSYNEQFF. CDR3 DNA: TGTGCCTGGAGTGTAGCGAGCTCCTACAATGAGCAGTTCTTC.

The chain joins TRBV6-5 to TRBJ1-2; 9 bases align to TRBD1. The trim removed 5 bases at V and 2 bases at J, leaving 3 bases unmatched. Germline values: CDR1 MNHEY, CDR2 SVGAGI. This CDR3 comprises 14 residues. CDR3 loop: CASSTTGGNYGYTF. The CDR3 coding sequence is TGTGCCAGCAGTACAACAGGGGGCAACTATGGCTACACCTTC.

The J gene is TRBJ2-7, the V gene TRBV14; TRBD2 might be the D (6 bases). The CDR3 covers 15 residues. Germline values: CDR1 SGHDN, CDR2 FVKESK. The V gene lost 0 bases and the J gene lost 5 bases, with 14 bases spanning the gap. CDR3 sequence: CASSQDGRDWHEQYF. For the CDR3, the DNA is TGTGCCAGCAGCCAAGACGGCCGGGACTGGCACGAGCAGTACTTC.

This chain uses TRBV27 with TRBJ1-4; TRBD1 matches 7 bases. There are 13 residues in the CDR3. Germline lookup yields CDR1 MNHEY and CDR2 SMNVEV (reference sequence). The V and J ends lost 6 bases and 7 bases, in that order; junction bases with no gene match: 5. The CDR3, as DNA: TGTGCCAGCAGGAATACAGGGGTTGAAAAACTGTTTTTT. Translated: CASRNTGVEKLFF.

The V and J genes are TRBV7-7 and TRBJ2-1, with TRBD2 identical over 13 bases. The CDR3 consists of 15 residues. The germline V gene has CDR1 SSHAT and CDR2 FNYEAQ (reference sequence). The CDR3 spells CASGEGLAGIDEQFF. CDR3 sequence (DNA): TGTGCTAGCGGCGAGGGACTAGCGGGAATCGATGAGCAGTTCTTC.